What follows are 12 T cell receptor beta chains derived from one specimen sequenced in a study of OX40 agonist ivuxolimab in advanced cancers. Produced via immunoSEQ multiplex PCR; TCRdb's table is partial and in-frame only. In the table there are over 55,000 clones, around 90% of which are singletons. This sample comprised CD4+ or CD8+ T cells sorted from blood, obtained in a trial of the OX40 agonist ivuxolimab. The source is an adult with an advanced solid tumor such as melanoma, head and neck, liver or kidney cancer.

This chain connects TRBV20-1 to TRBJ2-7; 8 positions match TRBD1. This CDR3 contains 11 residues. V gave up 5 bases and J gave up 6 bases; unmatched junction bases: 3. Germline V gene data show CDR1 as DFQATT and CDR2 as SNEGSKA (reference sequence). Here the CDR3 DNA reads TGCAGTGCTTTGGGACAGGTCGAGCAGTACTTC. The encoded protein is CSALGQVEQYF.

This clone was seen a single time. The chain is built from TRBV6-1 and TRBJ1-1, with D perhaps TRBD1 (5 bases). Trimming stripped 7 bases from V and 2 bases from J, with 8 bases between. CDR3 length: 12 amino acids. Germline V gives CDR1 MNHNS, CDR2 SASEGT. CDR3 in DNA: TGTGCCAGCAACGGACAAAACACTGAAGCTTTCTTT. Amino acids: CASNGQNTEAFF.

This clone appeared once. This chain joins TRBV14 and TRBJ2-1; 7 bases agree with TRBD2. Germline values: CDR1 SGHDN, CDR2 FVKESK. J lost 8 bases, V lost 4 bases, and 8 bases had no gene match. The CDR3 spans 14 residues. This chain's CDR3 is CASSRRTRVDEQFF. CDR3 sequence (DNA): TGTGCCAGCAGCCGGAGGACTAGGGTCGATGAGCAGTTCTTC.

This chain uses TRBV10-1 with TRBJ2-1; TRBD2 aligns across 11 bases. This CDR3 comprises 14 residues. With V trimmed by 11 bases and J by 6 bases, 9 bases remained unmatched. Germline V gene data show CDR1 as WNHNN and CDR2 as SYGVQD (reference sequence). In nucleotides, the CDR3 is TGCGCCGGGGGCGTAGCGGGGGGGCCCAATGAGCAGTTCTTC. As protein: CAGGVAGGPNEQFF.

The chain has TRBV5-1 and TRBJ1-2; D call uncertain. V lost 2 bases and J lost 2, with 7 bases in between. Germline loops: CDR1 SGHRS, CDR2 YFSETQ. This CDR3 has 13 amino acids. The DNA of the CDR3 is TGCGCCAGCAGCTTAAGCAGAAACTATGGCTACACCTTC. Its translation: CASSLSRNYGYTF.

V and J are TRBV18 and TRBJ2-7; D is perhaps TRBD1 (6 bases). This CDR3 comprises 14 residues. Germline V gene sequence: CDR1 KGHSH, CDR2 LQKENI. Trimming removed 6 bases at V and 2 bases at J, with 14 bases between. DNA of the CDR3: TGTGCCAGCTCTCCCGGGACAAGTACCTACGAGCAGTACTTC. Translated, it gives CASSPGTSTYEQYF. Supplemented by reference TRBV18 and TRBJ2-7, the full variable domain reads NAGVMQNPRHLVRRRGQEARLRCSPMKGHSHVYWYRQLPEEGLKFMVYLQKENIIDESGMPKERFSAEFPKEGPSILRIQQVVRGDSAAYFCASSPGTSTYEQYFGPGTRLTVT.

The count of this clone is one. V usage is TRBV10-3 and J usage is TRBJ2-3, with D possibly called TRBD1 or TRBD2 (5 bases each). Germline V gives CDR1 ENHRY, CDR2 SYGVKD. The V end lost 0 bases, the J end lost 5 bases, and 9 bases lay between the germline ends. This CDR3 is 14 amino acids long. The CDR3: CAISESIGGDTQYF. CDR3 DNA sequence: TGTGCCATCAGTGAGTCGATTGGGGGAGATACGCAGTATTTT.

V is TRBV5-1 and J is TRBJ2-3, with D possibly being TRBD1 (7 bases). Germline V gives CDR1 SGHRS, CDR2 YFSETQ. The ends were cut back, 0 bases at V and 9 bases at J, with 17 bases in the middle. This CDR3 has 15 residues. In DNA form, the CDR3 reads TGCGCCAGCAGCTTGGGCGGGGCCTCAGGGGGGACGCAGTATTTT. Translating it yields CASSLGGASGGTQYF.

The chain couples TRBV27 to TRBJ2-2, with a possible D match to TRBD1 (5 bases). This CDR3 region has 13 residues. Germline assignment: CDR1 MNHEY and CDR2 SMNVEV (reference sequence). V was clipped by 7 bases and J by 6 bases, with 12 bases between them. The DNA of the CDR3 is TGTGCCAGCAAGGGGTTAGTGTCCGGGGAGCTGTTTTTT. The encoded protein is CASKGLVSGELFF.

This chain links TRBV7-8 with TRBJ1-1, with D possibly being TRBD1 (6 bases). The CDR3 extends over 15 amino acids. Trimming took off 3 bases at V and 1 base at J, with 12 bases between the two ends. Per germline, CDR1 SGHVS and CDR2 FQNEAQ. The CDR3 loop reads CASSLNRARNTEAFF. CDR3 nucleotide sequence: TGTGCCAGCAGCTTGAACAGGGCACGGAACACTGAAGCTTTCTTT.

V and J are TRBV5-1 and TRBJ2-2; D might be TRBD2 (7 bases). The CDR3 totals 15 residues. Trimming removed 9 bases at V and 7 bases at J, with 22 bases between. The germline gives CDR1 SGHRS, CDR2 YFSETQ. The DNA of the CDR3 is TGCGCCACCCGGAACCCCGGGGGGCAAAACGGGGAGCTGTTTTTT. Translated, it gives CATRNPGGQNGELFF.

The rearrangement uses TRBV5-1 and TRBJ2-7; 9 nucleotides agree with TRBD2. The length of the CDR3 is 16 residues. V lost 4 bases, J lost 7 bases, and 15 bases stayed unmatched. Germline-derived CDR1 and CDR2 are SGHRS and YFSETQ. DNA for the CDR3: TGCGCCAGCAGCCCTAATACCCGCGGGGGGGCAGGTGAGCAGTACTTC. As protein: CASSPNTRGGAGEQYF.